Below, one T cell receptor beta chain is given with its context. What it binds is unknown. These data come from a study of cytomegalovirus exposure and HLA in healthy donors. Whole-study findings and limits: A classifier reportedly called cytomegalovirus status with high sensitivity and specificity.

CDR3 length equals 15 residues. V lost 3 bases and J 0 bases, leaving 10 bases between the germline ends. Germline-derived CDR1 and CDR2 are SGDLS and YYNGEE. 60 Vbeta and 13 Jbeta primers were used in PCR. Assay: immunoSEQ multiplex PCR; the TCRdb copy retains only in-frame clones and omits some. The sample comprises about 130,000 clones, 70% to 80% of which are singletons, and under 2% rests with the top ten. The rearrangement uses TRBV9 and TRBJ1-5; D remains ambiguous. Source material: PBMCs. The receptor comes from a female donor in good health and CMV-seropositive. The chain's CDR3 is CASSENGLSNQPQHF. The CDR3 DNA sequence: TGTGCCAGCAGCGAAAATGGCCTTAGCAATCAGCCCCAGCATTTT.